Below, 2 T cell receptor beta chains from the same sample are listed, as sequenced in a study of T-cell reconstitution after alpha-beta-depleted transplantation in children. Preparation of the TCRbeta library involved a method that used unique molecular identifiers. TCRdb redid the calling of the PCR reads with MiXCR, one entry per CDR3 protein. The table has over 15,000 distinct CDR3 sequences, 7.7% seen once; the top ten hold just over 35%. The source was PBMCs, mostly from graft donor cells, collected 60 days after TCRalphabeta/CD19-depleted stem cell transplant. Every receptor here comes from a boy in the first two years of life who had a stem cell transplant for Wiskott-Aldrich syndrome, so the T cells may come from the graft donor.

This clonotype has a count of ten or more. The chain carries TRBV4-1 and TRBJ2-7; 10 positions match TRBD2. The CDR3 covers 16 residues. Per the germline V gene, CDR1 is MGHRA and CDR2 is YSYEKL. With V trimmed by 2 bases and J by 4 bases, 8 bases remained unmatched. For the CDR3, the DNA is TGCGCCAGCAGCCAATGGTCTAGCGGGAGTGGTTACGAGCAGTACTTC. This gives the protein CASSQWSSGSGYEQYF.

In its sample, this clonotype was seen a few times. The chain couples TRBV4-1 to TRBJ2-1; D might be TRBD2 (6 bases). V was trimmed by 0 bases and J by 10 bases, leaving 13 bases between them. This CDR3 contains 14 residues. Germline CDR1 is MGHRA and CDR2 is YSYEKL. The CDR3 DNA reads TGCGCCAGCAGCCAAGACTTGGCCAGCGGGGAGCAGTTCTTC. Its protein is CASSQDLASGEQFF.